The 18 T cell receptor beta chains given below trace back to one sample, sequenced in a study of cytomegalovirus exposure and HLA in healthy donors. The PCR ran on 60 Vbeta and 13 Jbeta primers. Profiled with immunoSEQ multiplex PCR; TCRdb holds only in-frame clones, not every one. The table includes 210,000 or so clones, approximately 84% detected once. Material: PBMCs. These receptors came from a woman between 40 and 55 years old in good health and CMV-seronegative.

The chain has TRBV12-5 and TRBJ1-2; 11 bases map to TRBD1. The CDR3 totals 16 residues. Germline trimming cut 4 bases from V and 4 bases from J; bases unmatched to any gene: 8. Germline V lookup: CDR1 LGHNT, CDR2 FRNRAP. CDR3 sequence: CASGSGDRGFGYGYTF. In DNA form, the CDR3 reads TGTGCTAGTGGTTCGGGGGACAGGGGGTTCGGCTATGGCTACACCTTC.

The chain couples TRBV7-9 to TRBJ1-5; 7 nucleotides align to TRBD1. This CDR3 is built from 13 residues. The junction had 3 bases not matched to a gene; V was cut back by 5 bases and J by 5 bases. Germline CDR1 and CDR2: SEHNR and FQNEAQ (reference sequence). DNA for the CDR3: TGTGCCAGCAGCGGACAGGTAGATCAGCCCCAGCATTTT. It is translated as CASSGQVDQPQHF.

A note on this clone: Compared with germline, one end of the junction differs, possibly owing to a read error. The chain employs TRBV7-2 and TRBJ1-2, with D perhaps TRBD1 (5 bases). The CDR3 runs to 15 residues. Germline CDR1 is SGHTA and CDR2 is FQGNSA. This CDR3 is CASSGVGGTSYGYPF. Here the CDR3 DNA reads TGTGCCAGCAGCGGGGTTGGGGGGACCTCCTATGGCTACCCCTTC.

This chain uses TRBV9 with TRBJ2-7; 8 nucleotides line up with TRBD1. This CDR3 has 14 amino acids. Germline CDR1 reads SGDLS; CDR2 reads YYNGEE. V was pared by 5 bases and J by 3 bases, with 7 bases of the junction left unmatched. DNA for the CDR3: TGTGCCAGCAGTACCGGGACAGGTCACTACGAGCAGTACTTC. As protein: CASSTGTGHYEQYF. Supplemented by reference TRBV9 and TRBJ2-7, the full variable domain reads DSGVTQTPKHLITATGQRVTLRCSPRSGDLSVYWYQQSLDQGLQFLIQYYNGEERAKGNILERFSAQQFPDLHSELNLSSLELGDSALYFCASSTGTGHYEQYFGPGTRLTVT.

J is TRBJ1-1 and V is TRBV9; 7 nucleotides line up with TRBD1. The CDR3 runs to 14 residues. The V gene end was trimmed by 3 bases and the J gene end by 3 bases; junction bases not matched to a gene: 5. In germline, CDR1 is SGDLS, CDR2 YYNGEE. The CDR3 spells CASSAQGGHTEAFF. The CDR3 nucleotides read TGTGCCAGCAGCGCCCAGGGGGGACACACTGAAGCTTTCTTT. The complete variable domain, with remaining parts taken from reference TRBV9 and TRBJ1-1, reads DSGVTQTPKHLITATGQRVTLRCSPRSGDLSVYWYQQSLDQGLQFLIQYYNGEERAKGNILERFSAQQFPDLHSELNLSSLELGDSALYFCASSAQGGHTEAFFGQGTRLTVV.

The chain has TRBV10-3 and TRBJ1-4, with TRBD1 matching 8 bases. There are 17 residues in the CDR3. Germline V gives CDR1 ENHRY, CDR2 SYGVKD. V shed 2 bases, J shed 5 bases, and the junction held 10 bases outside the gene matches. The CDR3 sequence: CAISEGQGPGSNEKLFF. In DNA, the CDR3 is TGTGCCATCAGTGAGGGACAGGGACCGGGGTCAAATGAAAAACTGTTTTTT.

This chain uses TRBV13 with TRBJ1-3; D is undetermined. Trimming shortened V by 5 bases and J by 1 base, and 15 bases separated the two germline ends. The CDR3 has 16 residues. Germline CDR1 and CDR2: PRHDT and FYEKMQ (reference sequence). Here the CDR3 reads CASSPLDSGSGNTIYF. CDR3 DNA: TGTGCCAGCAGCCCCCTCGATTCGGGGTCTGGAAACACCATATATTTT.

This clone was counted a single time. Within the sample, other DNA sequences also encode this same CDR3. The chain combines TRBV5-6 with TRBJ2-2; D is possibly TRBD1 (6 bases). V lost 4 bases, J lost 4 bases, and 17 bases lay in between. Germline V gives CDR1 SGHDT, CDR2 YYEEEE. The CDR3 extends over 16 amino acids. In nucleotides, the CDR3 is TGTGCCAGCAGCCAAGACCGGGACACCATCACCGGGGAGCTGTTTTTT. It translates to CASSQDRDTITGELFF.

The V and J genes are TRBV27 and TRBJ1-1, with 10 bases that match TRBD1. Germline CDR1 is MNHEY and CDR2 is SMNVEV (reference sequence). This CDR3 is built from 14 residues. V lost 3 bases and J lost 5; bases outside the gene matches: 3. The CDR3 DNA sequence: TGTGCCAGCAGTTTGGACAGGGGGAGTACTGAAGCTTTCTTT. Its protein is CASSLDRGSTEAFF.

CDR3 nucleotides: TGTGCCAGCAGTTTCCTCAATGAGCAGTTCTTC. This gives the protein CASSFLNEQFF. This sequence joins TRBV27 and TRBJ2-1; no definite D call. CDR3 length: 11 residues. Germline CDR1 and CDR2: MNHEY and SMNVEV (reference sequence). Deletions cut 3 bases from V and 6 bases from J, with 3 bases between.

This clone appeared once. The CDR3 loop is CASSDSPVLGTEAFF. The DNA for the CDR3 is TGTGCCAGCAGTGATTCGCCGGTTCTTGGCACTGAAGCTTTCTTT. V is TRBV2 and J is TRBJ1-1; no firm D call. The V and J ends lost 3 bases and 4 bases respectively, with 15 bases between them. The CDR3 sequence is 15 residues long. CDR1 is SNHLY and CDR2 is FYNNEI in the germline V gene.

V gene TRBV11-1 combines with J gene TRBJ2-7; D is perhaps TRBD1 (5 bases). V lost 7 bases to trimming and J lost 5 bases, with 21 bases between them. The CDR3 sequence is 15 residues long. The germline V gene encodes CDR1 SGHAT and CDR2 FQDESV (reference sequence). The CDR3 region is CASTPRETGSDEQYF. The CDR3, as DNA: TGTGCCAGCACCCCAAGGGAAACAGGCTCGGACGAGCAGTACTTC. The whole variable domain, remainder taken from reference TRBV11-1 and TRBJ2-7, is EAEVAQSPRYKITEKSQAVAFWCDPISGHATLYWYRQILGQGPELLVQFQDESVVDDSQLPKDRFSAERLKGVDSTLKIQPAELGDSAMYLCASTPRETGSDEQYFGPGTRLTVT.

The chain is built from TRBV5-6 and TRBJ2-2; TRBD1 matches 9 bases. From germline, CDR1 is SGHDT and CDR2 YYEEEE. CDR3 size: 16 residues. V trimming: 0 bases; J trimming: 1 base; junction bases outside the gene matches: 1. The CDR3 here is CASSLVGQGNTGELFF. The CDR3 DNA reads as TGTGCCAGCAGCTTGGTGGGACAGGGGAACACCGGGGAGCTGTTTTTT.

The chain carries TRBV6-5 and TRBJ1-3, with 7 bases fitting TRBD1. J gave up 5 bases and V 4 bases, and 8 bases lay outside the gene matches. Looked up from germline, CDR1 is MNHEY and CDR2 is SVGAGI. The CDR3 covers 15 residues. CDR3 nucleotide sequence: TGTGCCAGCAGTTTCCAAACGGGACAGCGAAACACCATATATTTT. Translation: CASSFQTGQRNTIYF.

J is TRBJ1-4 and V is TRBV5-1, with D unclear. The germline gives CDR1 SGHRS, CDR2 YFSETQ. V shed 0 bases and J shed 4 bases, with 13 bases lying between them. The CDR3 is made up of 16 amino acids. The CDR3 is CASSLDGLGGNEKLFF. The CDR3 DNA follows: TGCGCCAGCAGCTTGGACGGACTCGGTGGTAATGAAAAACTGTTTTTT.

V usage is TRBV7-2 and J usage is TRBJ2-3; TRBD2 agrees at 8 bases. Germline V CDR1 and CDR2: SGHTA, FQGNSA. The CDR3 totals 18 residues. The V gene end was trimmed by 4 bases and the J gene end by 2 bases; junction bases not matched to a gene: 14. Written as DNA, the CDR3 is TGTGCCAGCAGCTCTCCCTCTTTACTAGCGGACCTCACAGATACGCAGTATTTT. Amino acid sequence: CASSSPSLLADLTDTQYF.

The J gene is TRBJ2-3, the V gene TRBV9; 9 bases align to TRBD2. With 0 bases clipped from V and 6 bases from J, the junction kept 5 bases outside the gene matches. The CDR3 contains 15 residues. CDR1 is SGDLS, CDR2 YYNGEE, per germline. CDR3: CASSVDLAGMDTQYF. CDR3 DNA sequence: TGTGCCAGCAGCGTAGACCTAGCGGGGATGGATACGCAGTATTTT.

CDR3 sequence (DNA): TGTGCCAGCAGTTTAACCTCAGCAGGGGTTCGCTATGGCTACACCTTC. Its translation: CASSLTSAGVRYGYTF. The rearrangement links TRBV27 to TRBJ1-2; TRBD1 might be the D (6 bases). CDR3 length: 16 residues. Germline CDR1 reads MNHEY; CDR2 reads SMNVEV (reference sequence). Trimming removed 2 bases from V and 4 bases from J, with 17 bases in between.